This entry is about one TCR beta chain. The antigen is unknown. The CDR3 consists of 15 residues. Per the germline V gene, CDR1 is MGHRA and CDR2 is YSYEKL. With 2 bases clipped from V and 7 bases from J, the junction kept 5 bases outside the gene matches. These data originate in a study of T-cell memory formation after mild COVID-19. Study summary: In these data, TCR clusters were largely donor specific. Study outcomes and limitations: Clones that got smaller from day 15 to 85 had even CD4/CD8, while clones growing later tipped toward CD4+. Those CD4+ clones that contracted were mainly in CM and EM (CD8+ ones in EMRA). Some clones that responded were present in memory (sampled pre-infection), which suggests cross-reactive memory joined.

TCRdb re-analysed the 5' RACE reads in MiXCR, keeping a single row per CDR3 protein. The sample includes about 450,000 distinct CDR3 sequences, 23% of them seen just once. The rearrangement links TRBV4-1 to TRBJ1-4; 9 positions match TRBD1. Sequencing was done on a sample of PBMCs or a T cell subset sorted from them (not recorded which). The clonotype comes from an adult woman who had mild COVID-19 (a few samples of this study predate the infection). Cell type and time point are not known. The CDR3 sequence is CASSQSGTGSEKLFF. The CDR3 coding sequence is TGCGCCAGCAGCCAATCGGGGACAGGGAGTGAAAAACTGTTTTTT.